A selection of T cell receptor beta chains follows, all from one sample in a study of cytomegalovirus exposure and HLA in healthy donors. The table came from immunoSEQ multiplex PCR; TCRdb's copy has only in-frame clones and leaves some out. The data hold 65,000 to 95,000 clones, with 75% observed a single time. The specimen sequenced was PBMCs. These TCRs come from a man in his 70s in good health and CMV-seronegative. CDR3s include the opening cysteine and the closing phenylalanine or tryptophan.

V gene,CDR3 length,J gene,CDR3 protein
TRBV9,14,TRBJ2-3,CASSVSGNTDTQYF
TRBV30,13,TRBJ2-3,CAWSVQGGDTQYF
TRBV30,13,TRBJ2-7,CAWTTGAPGEQYF
TRBV7-8,13,TRBJ2-7,CASAGDRVYEQYF
TRBV11-3,13,TRBJ2-3,CASSRGGADTQYF
TRBV18,15,TRBJ2-7,CASSPPGTSTGEQYF
TRBV28,15,TRBJ1-4,CASRLAGTENEKLFF
TRBV6-1,16,TRBJ1-5,CASSEGGGYSNQPQHF
TRBV6-1,13,TRBJ1-2,CASSEAWAGGYTF
TRBV5-5,13,TRBJ1-1,CASSDGTAIEAFF
TRBV19,15,TRBJ2-2,CASSSRTGGTGELFF
TRBV7-9,16,TRBJ2-7,CASSLEGRPKGDEQYF
TRBV4-3,14,TRBJ2-7,CASSGGQGIGEQYF
TRBV2,12,TRBJ2-7,CASSRRFYEQYF
TRBV6-4,14,TRBJ1-3,CARQERGNGNTIYF
TRBV7-8,14,TRBJ1-2,CASSLVQGDYGYTF
TRBV5-1,16,TRBJ1-2,CASRESTGTASYGYTF
TRBV7-6,13,TRBJ1-3,CASSWMGGDTIYF